This record concerns one T cell receptor beta chain sequence. The source of the sample is a study of control samples from healthy donors and cancer patients. Assay used: immunoSEQ multiplex PCR; TCRdb lists only in-frame clones, some missing. The sample lists more than 50,000 clones, 65% to 90% occurring once. The CDR3 covers 14 residues. Trimming left V 3 bases short and J 2 bases short, with 10 bases between. Per germline, CDR1 SGHAT and CDR2 FQNNGV. The sequenced material came from blood. This receptor was taken from a man in his forties in good health. The genes are TRBV11-2 and TRBJ2-5, with D tentatively TRBD2 (6 bases). The CDR3 nucleotides read TGTGCCAGCAGCTTGCGTCGGGGGCAAGAGACCCAGTACTTC. Protein product: CASSLRRGQETQYF. The complete variable domain, with remaining parts taken from reference TRBV11-2 and TRBJ2-5, reads EAGVAQSPRYKIIEKRQSVAFWCNPISGHATLYWYQQILGQGPKLLIQFQNNGVVDDSQLPKDRFSAERLKGVDSTLKIQPAKLEDSAVYLCASSLRRGQETQYFGPGTRLLVL.